The TCR beta chain under discussion was sequenced for a study of blood T cell repertoires in COVID-19. For the study at large: Donors in the United States, Italy and Spain gave samples during acute or convalescent COVID-19. PBMCs, B-cell-depleted T cells, or T cells provided the cDNA or gDNA that made up the material.

CDR3 size: 15 residues. Germline V gene sequence: CDR1 SGHRS, CDR2 YFSETQ. The ends were cut back, 4 bases at V and 7 bases at J, with 18 bases in the middle. Per the study methods: The assay estimated nucleated cells by amplifying reference gene primers. The repertoire was sequenced with immunoSEQ multiplex PCR; TCRdb's copy has only in-frame clones and lacks some. Clone size and the V and J calls come from that table; the DNA yielded D and trimming. The profile covers 250,000 to 300,000 clones, with approximately 91% appearing a single time and about 12% taken by the ten largest. Material for sequencing was peripheral blood. The gene calls are TRBV5-1 and TRBJ2-1, with a tentative D call TRBD2 (6 bases). This TCR was sampled from a woman aged 60 to 75 with acute or convalescent COVID-19. The CDR3 nucleotides read TGCGCCAGCAGCGGGGGACTGGTAGGTGGGAATGAGCAGTTCTTC. It is translated as CASSGGLVGGNEQFF.